One T cell receptor (beta chain) is described in this entry. In the authors' methods: For nucleated cells, counts were estimated from reference gene primer amplification. TCRdb keeps only in-frame clones here, not all; method: immunoSEQ multiplex PCR. Clone size and the V and J calls come from that table; the DNA yielded D and trimming. The table shows approximately 210,000 clones, with around four fifths occurring only once. The V segment lost 4 bases and the J segment 2 bases; nucleotides outside the gene matches: 3. The CDR3 is 14 residues long. Germline CDR1 MNHEY, CDR2 SMNVEV (reference sequence). The source of the sample is a study of blood T cell repertoires in COVID-19. Background on the study: Samples taken during acute and convalescent COVID-19 were collected in the United States, Italy and Spain. PBMCs, B-cell-depleted T cells, or T cells were the source of the cDNA or gDNA that made up the material.

The V call is TRBV27, the J call TRBJ2-3, with 7 bases lining up with TRBD1. This receptor was taken from a woman in her sixties or seventies with active or convalescent COVID-19. Sequenced: peripheral blood. As DNA, the CDR3 is TGTGCCAGCAGTTGGACAGGTGTCACAGATACGCAGTATTTT. Translation gives CASSWTGVTDTQYF.